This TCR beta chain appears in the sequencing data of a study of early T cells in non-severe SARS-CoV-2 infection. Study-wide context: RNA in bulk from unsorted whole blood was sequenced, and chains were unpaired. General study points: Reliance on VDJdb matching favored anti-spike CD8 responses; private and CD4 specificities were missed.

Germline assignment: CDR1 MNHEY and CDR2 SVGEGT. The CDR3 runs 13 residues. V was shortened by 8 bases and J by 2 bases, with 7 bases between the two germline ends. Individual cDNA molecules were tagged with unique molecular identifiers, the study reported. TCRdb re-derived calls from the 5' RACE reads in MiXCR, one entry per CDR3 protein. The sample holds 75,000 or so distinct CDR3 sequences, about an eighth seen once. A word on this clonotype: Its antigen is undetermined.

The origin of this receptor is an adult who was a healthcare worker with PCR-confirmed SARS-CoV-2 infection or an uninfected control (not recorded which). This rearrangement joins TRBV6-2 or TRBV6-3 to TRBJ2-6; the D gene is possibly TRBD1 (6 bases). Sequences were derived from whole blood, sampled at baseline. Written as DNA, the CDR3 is TGTGCCAGCGCAGGGGCTGGGGCCAACGTCCTGACTTTC. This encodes CASAGAGANVLTF.